This is a list of T cell receptor beta chains from one sample in a study of human T cells and chemical hapten exposure. TCRdb passed the RACE reads through MiXCR, listing each CDR3 protein once. The repertoire holds about 97,000 distinct CDR3 sequences, with 25% to 30% as singletons. The sample consisted of whole blood, taken in connection with sensitization to the hapten diphenylcyclopropenone (DPC). The receptors were sampled from a man aged 40-55 years with alopecia areata. Some clones in this sample may be carry-over from other donors' samples. The CDR3 runs from the conserved cysteine through the conserved F or W. The order of the fields is J gene, V gene, CDR3 length, D gene, clone size, CDR3 DNA, CDR3 protein. A D gene is named only where the DNA matches it firmly. Expanded clones get a size class; other rows say once, few or many, or leave the size out.

TRBJ2-3 | TRBV6-5 | 15 | NA | NA | TGTGCCAGCAGGAAACCGGGACGGCACACAGATACGCAGTATTTT | CASRKPGRHTDTQYF
TRBJ2-1 | TRBV6-1 | 15 | NA | NA | TGTGCCAGCAGTGAAGAACAGGGCTCCTACAATGAGCAGTTCTTC | CASSEEQGSYNEQFF
TRBJ1-5 | TRBV28 | 14 | NA | NA | TGTGCCAGCACTAATCCAGGGGCTAATCAGCCCCAGCATTTT | CASTNPGANQPQHF
TRBJ2-2 | TRBV6-2/TRBV6-3 | 15 | TRBD2 | few | TGTGCCAGCAGGAGGGGACTAGCGGGACCCGGGGAGCTGTTTTTT | CASRRGLAGPGELFF
TRBJ1-5 | TRBV18 | 14 | NA | once | TGTGCCAGCTCACCATTCAGGGGCAATCAGCCCCAGCATTTT | CASSPFRGNQPQHF
TRBJ2-5 | TRBV18 | 15 | TRBD1 | few | TGTGCCAGCTCACTCTCACGGACAGGCCAAGAGACCCAGTACTTC | CASSLSRTGQETQYF
TRBJ2-1 | TRBV6-1 | 12 | NA | few | TGTGCCAGCACCCCAGCAGGCTATGAGCAGTTCTTC | CASTPAGYEQFF
TRBJ1-5 | TRBV2 | 15 | NA | NA | TGTGCCAGCAGTGAGGGGGCTGCGGGCAATCAGCCCCAGCATTTT | CASSEGAAGNQPQHF
TRBJ2-5 | TRBV7-9 | 13 | TRBD1 | NA | TGTGCCAGCAGCCCAGGACAGGGAGAGACCCAGTACTTC | CASSPGQGETQYF
TRBJ2-3 | TRBV10-3 | 14 | NA | NA | TGTGCCATCAAGGTGGGAGCCTCAAGCGGTACGCAGTATTTT | CAIKVGASSGTQYF
TRBJ1-5 | TRBV6-6 | 16 | TRBD1 | many | TGTGCCACCCGGGGGGGACAGGGAGTAGGAAATCAGCCCCAGCATTTT | CATRGGQGVGNQPQHF
TRBJ2-5 | TRBV2 | 16 | TRBD2 | few | TGTGCCAGCAGTGGCGATAGCGGGAGGGCCGAAAAGACCCAGTACTTC | CASSGDSGRAEKTQYF
TRBJ1-1 | TRBV12-3/TRBV12-4 | 15 | TRBD1 | NA | TGTGCCAGCAGTAGAGACAGGGGGCTGAACACTGAAGCTTTCTTT | CASSRDRGLNTEAFF
TRBJ2-1 | TRBV6-1 | 14 | NA | NA | TGTGCCAGCAGTGTTCTATCGAGTGACAATGAGCAGTTCTTC | CASSVLSSDNEQFF
TRBJ2-7 | TRBV24-1 | 15 | NA | once | TGTGCCACCAGTGACGCGGGACAGCCCTCCTACGAGCAGTACTTC | CATSDAGQPSYEQYF
TRBJ2-3 | TRBV27 | 14 | NA | few | TGTGCCAGCAGTTGGTACAGGGCCACAGATACGCAGTATTTT | CASSWYRATDTQYF
TRBJ1-5 | TRBV6-2/TRBV6-3 | 14 | NA | NA | TGTGCCAGCACAGGGTCCCAGGGGATTCAGCCCCAGCATTTT | CASTGSQGIQPQHF
TRBJ2-3 | TRBV29-1 | 9 | NA | NA | TGCAGTTGGTGCAGGACGCAGTATTTT | CSWCRTQYF
TRBJ1-5 | TRBV4-1 | 15 | NA | NA | TGCGCCACCAGCCCCGTCAGGGGAGACGATCAGCCCCAGCATTTT | CATSPVRGDDQPQHF
TRBJ2-5 | TRBV10-3 | 17 | TRBD2 | few | TGTGCCATCAGTGAGCCCGGGACTAGCGGGAGCCGAGAGACCCAGTACTTC | CAISEPGTSGSRETQYF
TRBJ1-4 | TRBV12-3/TRBV12-4 | 14 | NA | few | TGTGCCAGCAGTTTAAGACTGGCTAATGAAAAACTGTTTTTT | CASSLRLANEKLFF
TRBJ2-7 | TRBV2 | 15 | TRBD2 | few | TGTGCCAGCCAGCAGGGCCCTAGCGGGAGCTACGAGCAGTACTTC | CASQQGPSGSYEQYF
TRBJ2-1 | TRBV6-2/TRBV6-3 | 19 | TRBD2 | NA | TGTGCCAGCAGTTACCACCCCGTGGTAGCGGGAGGGCAGAATAATGAGCAGTTCTTC | CASSYHPVVAGGQNNEQFF
TRBJ2-7 | TRBV7-9 | 15 | NA | NA | TGTGCCAGCAGCTTTTCGGCAGGGGACTCCTACGAGCAGTACTTC | CASSFSAGDSYEQYF
TRBJ1-1 | TRBV20-1 | 17 | NA | NA | TGCAGTGCTAGAGACCAGATGTGGGGGTCTGATGACACTGAAGCTTTCTTT | CSARDQMWGSDDTEAFF
TRBJ1-5 | TRBV19 | 16 | TRBD1 | NA | TGTGCCAGTATGGGGACAGGGCTGGGGATCAATCAGCCCCAGCATTTT | CASMGTGLGINQPQHF
TRBJ2-4 | TRBV5-6 | 14 | NA | few | TGTGCCAGCAGCCCACCAGGAGCCAAAAACATTCAGTACTTC | CASSPPGAKNIQYF
TRBJ1-2 | TRBV27 | 12 | NA | NA | TGTGCCAGCAGGGTCAGGGGAGGTGGCTACACCTTC | CASRVRGGGYTF
TRBJ2-7 | TRBV28 | 15 | TRBD1 | NA | TGTGCCAGCAGCGAGGCGTTGGGACAGGGTTACGAGCAGTACTTC | CASSEALGQGYEQYF
TRBJ2-1 | TRBV12-3/TRBV12-4 | 13 | NA | few | TGTGCCAGCAAGGCTCCCGGGTACAATGAGCAGTTCTTC | CASKAPGYNEQFF
TRBJ2-7 | TRBV4-1 | 14 | NA | NA | TGCGCCAGCAGCATCCGAACCGTGGGGTACGAGCAGTACTTC | CASSIRTVGYEQYF
TRBJ2-1 | TRBV18 | 17 | TRBD1 | many | TGTGCCAGCTCACCCCCCAACCCGACAGGGTCCTACAATGAGCAGTTCTTC | CASSPPNPTGSYNEQFF
TRBJ1-5 | TRBV6-2/TRBV6-3 | 15 | NA | few | TGTGCCAGCAGTTACTCGGGGGAGGGCAATCAGCCCCAGCATTTT | CASSYSGEGNQPQHF
TRBJ1-4 | TRBV12-3/TRBV12-4 | 13 | NA | NA | TGTGCCAGCAGTTTTAATGGAGGGGAAAAACTGTTTTTT | CASSFNGGEKLFF
TRBJ1-5 | TRBV7-9 | 14 | NA | NA | TGTGCCAGCAGCTTGACGGGCCATAATCAGCCCCAGCATTTT | CASSLTGHNQPQHF
TRBJ2-2 | TRBV5-6 | 13 | NA | few | TGTGCCAGCAGCACACCGAGGACCGGGGAGCTGTTTTTT | CASSTPRTGELFF
TRBJ2-3 | TRBV28 | 14 | NA | NA | TGTGCCAGCAGTTTCCCCGGGAGCACAGATACGCAGTATTTT | CASSFPGSTDTQYF
TRBJ2-3 | TRBV12-3/TRBV12-4 | 14 | TRBD1 | NA | TGTGCCAGCAGTTGGGGACAGGTGGGAGATACGCAGTATTTT | CASSWGQVGDTQYF
TRBJ2-7 | TRBV7-8 | 17 | TRBD1 | NA | TGTGCCAGCAGCCCTATACGAGGACAGGTGCCCATCTACGAGCAGTACTTC | CASSPIRGQVPIYEQYF
TRBJ2-1 | TRBV5-5 | 16 | TRBD2 | NA | TGTGCCAGCAGCACCGGGACTAGCGGGAGGCATGATGAGCAGTTCTTC | CASSTGTSGRHDEQFF
TRBJ2-1 | TRBV12-3/TRBV12-4 | 15 | TRBD2 | NA | TGTGCCAGCAGTTCCCAGCGGGAGGAAACCGATGAGCAGTTCTTC | CASSSQREETDEQFF
TRBJ2-7 | TRBV5-1 | 13 | NA | NA | TGCGCCAGCAGCTGGACGACGTTCGACGAGCAGTACTTC | CASSWTTFDEQYF